The 5 T cell receptor beta chains below come from one sample, sequenced in a study of post-analysis software for immune sequencing data. Study-level points and caveats: Patients had higher frequencies than controls of roughly five TRBV segments, including TRBV5-6, TRBV5-1 and TRBV20-1.

The library was made from cDNA and included unique molecular identifiers. TCRdb fed the PCR reads into MiXCR, producing one record per CDR3 protein. The table has hundreds of thousands of distinct CDR3 sequences, approximately 59% seen once. For these TCRs, the target antigens are not known. Sequenced material: blood. Receptor source: a girl aged 2-15 years with multiple sclerosis.

This clonotype was counted only a few times. The chain is built from TRBV5-1 and TRBJ2-2; D is undetermined. This CDR3 is built from 15 residues. From germline, CDR1 is SGHRS and CDR2 YFSETQ. V was pared by 0 bases and J by 0 bases, with 6 bases between. CDR3 amino acids: CASSLDTANTGELFF. The CDR3, as DNA: TGCGCCAGCAGCTTGGACACCGCGAACACCGGGGAGCTGTTTTTT.

This clonotype was observed a few times. Relative to the germline gene, one junction end is altered; a read error may explain this. The chain joins TRBV9 to TRBJ2-1; 14 nucleotides match TRBD2. CDR1 SGDLS and CDR2 YYNGEE come from the germline V gene. The length of the CDR3 is 17 residues. CDR3 coding DNA: TGTGCCATCAGCGTGGGAGGACTAGCGGGAGGCTACAATGAGCAGTTTTTC. Translation gives CAISVGGLAGGYNEQFF.

The chain links TRBV20-1 to TRBJ2-1; 8 bases are shared with TRBD2. After removal of 3 bases from V and 6 bases from J, the junction contained 7 bases not matched to a gene. The CDR3 runs 14 residues. Germline V gives CDR1 DFQATT, CDR2 SNEGSKA (reference sequence). CDR3 region: CSARQAGAGNEQFF. The CDR3 DNA sequence: TGCAGTGCTAGGCAAGCGGGAGCGGGCAATGAGCAGTTCTTC.

The rearrangement uses TRBV10-3 and TRBJ2-3, with TRBD2 matching 8 bases. The CDR3 is made up of 15 amino acids. The V gene end was trimmed by 4 bases and the J gene end by 4 bases; junction bases not matched to a gene: 7. Germline V CDR1 and CDR2: ENHRY, SYGVKD. The CDR3 loop reads CAISGTSGFSDTQYF. As DNA, the CDR3 is TGTGCCATCAGTGGTACTAGCGGCTTTTCAGATACGCAGTATTTT.

This clonotype was detected a few times. The chain carries TRBV20-1 and TRBJ2-7, with TRBD2 matching 8 bases. V was clipped by 6 bases and J by 3 bases; unmatched bases: 7. The germline gives CDR1 DFQATT, CDR2 SNEGSKA (reference sequence). The CDR3 has 13 residues. CDR3 bases: TGCAGTGCCCCTAGCGGGTTCAACTACGAGCAGTACTTC. It yields the protein CSAPSGFNYEQYF.